This entry describes one TCR beta chain. Profiled with immunoSEQ multiplex PCR; TCRdb holds only in-frame clones, not every one. This table holds just over 250,000 clones, more than 70% found once. These data belong to a study of blood T cell repertoires in COVID-19. Turning to the study itself: Both acute and convalescent COVID-19 samples were obtained from the United States, Italy and Spain.

This TCR was sampled from a woman in her forties or fifties with acute or convalescent COVID-19. Sequenced sample: peripheral blood.

This CDR3 reads CAWSVGAGSNQPQHF. CDR3 nucleotide sequence: TGTGCCTGGAGTGTCGGGGCGGGGAGCAATCAGCCCCAGCATTTT. The V and J genes are TRBV30 and TRBJ1-5; weak D call: TRBD1 (5 bases). V was pared by 0 bases and J by 1 base, with 10 bases between. Germline CDR1 and CDR2: GTSNPN and SVGIG (reference sequence). The CDR3 runs to 15 residues.